Shown below are 5 T cell receptor beta chains from a single sample sequenced in a study of T cells after yellow fever vaccination. TCRdb reprocessed the 5' RACE reads with MiXCR, giving one entry per CDR3 protein. The sample has hundreds of thousands of distinct CDR3 sequences; roughly a fifth are singletons. The specimen comprised PBMCs, sampled 15 days after the yellow fever booster vaccination. All receptors derive from a young man who received the YFV17D yellow fever vaccine.

This clonotype was found a few times. The chain has TRBV12-3 or TRBV12-4 and TRBJ2-3, with a possible D match to TRBD2 (5 bases). The CDR3 loop spans 14 amino acids. Trimming pared 6 bases from V and 7 bases from J, leaving 17 bases between. CDR3 residues: CASSRTPEVHTQYF. CDR3 nucleotides: TGTGCCAGCAGCCGAACCCCGGAGGTCCATACGCAGTATTTT.

The rearrangement joins TRBV12-3 or TRBV12-4 to TRBJ2-2, with D possibly being TRBD1 or TRBD2 (6 bases each). V lost 6 bases to trimming and J lost 4 bases, with 12 bases between them. The CDR3 is 14 residues long. The CDR3 sequence: CASSPGATTGELFF. CDR3 DNA sequence: TGTGCCAGCAGCCCGGGGGCGACCACCGGGGAGCTGTTTTTT.

The chain employs TRBV5-1 and TRBJ2-1; perhaps TRBD2 as D (5 bases). CDR3 length: 15 amino acids. Germline V lookup: CDR1 SGHRS, CDR2 YFSETQ. The ends were cut back, 4 bases at V and 5 bases at J, with 16 bases in the middle. The CDR3 spells CASSGVLGGNNEQFF. CDR3 bases: TGCGCCAGCAGCGGGGTATTAGGAGGCAACAATGAGCAGTTCTTC. Full variable domain (remainder filled in from reference TRBV5-1 and TRBJ2-1): KAGVTQTPRYLIKTRGQQVTLSCSPISGHRSVSWYQQTPGQGLQFLFEYFSETQRNKGNFPGRFSGRQFSNSRSEMNVSTLELGDSALYLCASSGVLGGNNEQFFGPGTRLTVL.

The chain joins TRBV14 to TRBJ2-1; D tentatively reads TRBD1 or TRBD2 (6 bases each). The V gene lost 6 bases and the J gene lost 9 bases, with 15 bases spanning the gap. Germline V gene sequence: CDR1 SGHDN, CDR2 FVKESK. The CDR3 spans 13 residues. The chain's CDR3 is CASRPSGGGEQFF. The CDR3 DNA is TGTGCCAGCAGACCTTCCGGGGGCGGTGAGCAGTTCTTC.

V usage is TRBV3-1 and J usage is TRBJ1-1; D gene ambiguous. CDR3 length: 12 amino acids. V lost 3 bases and J lost 4, with 6 bases in between. Germline V gene data show CDR1 as LGHDT and CDR2 as YNNKEL (reference sequence). The CDR3, as DNA: TGTGCCAGCAGCCAGGTATCCACTGAAGCTTTCTTT. Translating it yields CASSQVSTEAFF.